This T cell receptor beta chain was sequenced in a study of blood T cell repertoires in COVID-19. Study details: Samples taken during acute and convalescent COVID-19 were collected in the United States, Italy and Spain. PBMCs, B-cell-depleted T cells, or T cells provided the cDNA or gDNA that made up the material.

The junction had 1 base not matched to a gene; V was cut back by 2 bases and J by 5 bases. The CDR3 loop spans 14 amino acids. Germline assignment: CDR1 KGHSY and CDR2 FQNENV. Original analysis: For nucleated cells, counts were estimated from reference gene primer amplification. Sequenced by immunoSEQ multiplex PCR; TCRdb stores in-frame clones only, minus some. V, J and clone size are those of that table, while D and trimming were read from the DNA. The sample includes roughly 230,000 clones, nearly 90% seen only once; the top ten take around 0.7%. The sequenced sample consisted of peripheral blood. V usage is TRBV16 and J usage is TRBJ2-7; 12 bases map to TRBD2. This TCR was recovered from a human donor in a cohort sampled during active COVID-19. CDR3 sequence: CASSQRLAGDEQYF. CDR3 nucleotides: TGTGCCAGCAGCCAAAGACTAGCGGGAGACGAGCAGTACTTC.